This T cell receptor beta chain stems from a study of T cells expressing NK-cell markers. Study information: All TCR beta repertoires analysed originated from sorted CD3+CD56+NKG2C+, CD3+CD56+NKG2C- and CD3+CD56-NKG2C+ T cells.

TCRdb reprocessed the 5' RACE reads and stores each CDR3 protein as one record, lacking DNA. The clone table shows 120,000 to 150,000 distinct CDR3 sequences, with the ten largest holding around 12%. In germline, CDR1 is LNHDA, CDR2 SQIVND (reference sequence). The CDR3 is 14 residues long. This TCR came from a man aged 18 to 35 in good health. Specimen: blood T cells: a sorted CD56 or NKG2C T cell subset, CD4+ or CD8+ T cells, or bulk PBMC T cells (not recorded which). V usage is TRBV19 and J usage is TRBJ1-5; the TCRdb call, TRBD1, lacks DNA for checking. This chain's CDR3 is CATVLGGSNQPQHF.